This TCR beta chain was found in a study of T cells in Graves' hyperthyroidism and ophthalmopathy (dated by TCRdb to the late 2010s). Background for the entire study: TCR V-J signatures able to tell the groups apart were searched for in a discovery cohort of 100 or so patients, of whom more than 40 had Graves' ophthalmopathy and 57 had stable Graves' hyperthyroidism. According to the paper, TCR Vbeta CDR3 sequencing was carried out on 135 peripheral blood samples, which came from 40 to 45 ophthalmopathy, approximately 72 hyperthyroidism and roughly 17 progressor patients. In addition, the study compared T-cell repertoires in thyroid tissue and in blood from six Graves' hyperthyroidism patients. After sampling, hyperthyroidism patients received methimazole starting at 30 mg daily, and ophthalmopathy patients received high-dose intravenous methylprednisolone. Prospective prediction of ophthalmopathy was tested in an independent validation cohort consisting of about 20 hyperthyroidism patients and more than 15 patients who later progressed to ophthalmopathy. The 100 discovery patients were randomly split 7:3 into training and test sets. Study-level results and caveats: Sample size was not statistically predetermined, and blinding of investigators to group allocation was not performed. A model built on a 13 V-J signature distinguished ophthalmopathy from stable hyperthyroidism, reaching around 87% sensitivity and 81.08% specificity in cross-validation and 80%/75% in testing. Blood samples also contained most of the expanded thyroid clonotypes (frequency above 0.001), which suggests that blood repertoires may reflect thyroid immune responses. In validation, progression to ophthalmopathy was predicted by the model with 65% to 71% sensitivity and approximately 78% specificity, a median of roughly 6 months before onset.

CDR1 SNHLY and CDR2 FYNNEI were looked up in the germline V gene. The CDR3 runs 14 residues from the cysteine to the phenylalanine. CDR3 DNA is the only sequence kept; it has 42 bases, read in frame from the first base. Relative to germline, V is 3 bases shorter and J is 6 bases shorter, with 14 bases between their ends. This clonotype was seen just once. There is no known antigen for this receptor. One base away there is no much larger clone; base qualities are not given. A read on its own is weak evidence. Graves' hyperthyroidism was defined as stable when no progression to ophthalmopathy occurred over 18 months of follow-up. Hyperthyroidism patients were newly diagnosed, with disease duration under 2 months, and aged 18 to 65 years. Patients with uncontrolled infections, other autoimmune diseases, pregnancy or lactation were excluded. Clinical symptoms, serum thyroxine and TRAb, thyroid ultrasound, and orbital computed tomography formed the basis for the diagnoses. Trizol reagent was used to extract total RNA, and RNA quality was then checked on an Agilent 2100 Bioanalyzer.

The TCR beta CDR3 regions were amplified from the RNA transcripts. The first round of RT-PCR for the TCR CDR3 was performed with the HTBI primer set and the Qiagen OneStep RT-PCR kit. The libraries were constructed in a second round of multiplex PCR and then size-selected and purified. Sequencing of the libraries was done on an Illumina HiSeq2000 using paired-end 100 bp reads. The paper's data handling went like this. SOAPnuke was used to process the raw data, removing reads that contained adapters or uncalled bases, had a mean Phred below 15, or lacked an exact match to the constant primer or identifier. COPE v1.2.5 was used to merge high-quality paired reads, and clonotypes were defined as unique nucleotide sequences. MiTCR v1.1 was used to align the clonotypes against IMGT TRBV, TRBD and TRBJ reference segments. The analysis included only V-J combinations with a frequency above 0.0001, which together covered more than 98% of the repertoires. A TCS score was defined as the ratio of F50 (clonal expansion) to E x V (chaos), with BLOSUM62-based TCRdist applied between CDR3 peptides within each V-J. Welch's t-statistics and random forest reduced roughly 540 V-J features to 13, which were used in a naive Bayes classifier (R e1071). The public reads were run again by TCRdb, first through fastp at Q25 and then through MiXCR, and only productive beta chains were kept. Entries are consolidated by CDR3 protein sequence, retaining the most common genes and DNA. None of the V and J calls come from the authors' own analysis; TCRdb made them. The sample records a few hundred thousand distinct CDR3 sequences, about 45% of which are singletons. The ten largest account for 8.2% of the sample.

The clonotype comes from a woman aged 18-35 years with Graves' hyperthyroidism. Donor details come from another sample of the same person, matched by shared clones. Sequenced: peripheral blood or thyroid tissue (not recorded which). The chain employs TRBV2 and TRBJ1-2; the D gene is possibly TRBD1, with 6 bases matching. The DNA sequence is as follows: TGTGCCAGCAGTGATGTCGGGAACAGGGATGGCTACACCTTC. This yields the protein CASSDVGNRDGYTF.